This T cell receptor (beta chain) was retrieved from a study of vaccination and CD4 T cells after COVID-19. Study-level points and caveats: Spike mono-reactive clones accounted for 304 of the 307 vaccine-specific clones found in convalescent patients.

Per germline, CDR1 SGHAT and CDR2 FQNNGV. After removal of 5 bases from V and 6 bases from J, the junction contained 9 bases not matched to a gene. This CDR3 has 14 residues. Sequence data for DNA of cultured CD4+ T cells were generated by the Oncomine TCR Beta short-read assay. One entry per CDR3 protein, called by TCRdb with MiXCR from the PCR reads. Of roughly 11,000 distinct CDR3 sequences listed, around 40% are singletons. A few counts support this clonotype. Its antigen remains unidentified. The treatment was: roughly 10-day PBMC culture with coronavirus spike peptide pools or control peptides (ViraFEST assay).

The J gene is TRBJ1-1, the V gene TRBV11-2, with 7 bases lining up with TRBD1. Sample: CD4+ T cells from blood, cultured in vitro. The TCR comes from a human donor who had recovered from COVID-19. CDR3 in amino acids: CASSPATGPAEAFF. The CDR3 bases are TGTGCCAGCAGCCCAGCGACAGGGCCAGCTGAAGCTTTCTTT.